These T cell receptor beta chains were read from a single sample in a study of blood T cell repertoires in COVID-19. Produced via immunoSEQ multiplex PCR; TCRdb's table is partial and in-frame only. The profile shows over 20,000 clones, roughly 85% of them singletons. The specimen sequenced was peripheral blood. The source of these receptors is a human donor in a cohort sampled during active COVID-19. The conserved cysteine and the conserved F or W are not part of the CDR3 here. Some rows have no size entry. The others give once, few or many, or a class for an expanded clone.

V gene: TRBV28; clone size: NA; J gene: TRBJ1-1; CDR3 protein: ASSLRGEAF
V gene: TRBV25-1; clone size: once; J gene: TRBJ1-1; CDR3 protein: ASSAWTGNTEAF
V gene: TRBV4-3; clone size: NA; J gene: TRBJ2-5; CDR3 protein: ASSPLEGAGETQY
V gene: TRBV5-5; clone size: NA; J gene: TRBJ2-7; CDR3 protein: ASSPAPRTGWRQY
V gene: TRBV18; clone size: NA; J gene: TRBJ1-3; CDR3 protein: ASSPINAPGQASGNTIY
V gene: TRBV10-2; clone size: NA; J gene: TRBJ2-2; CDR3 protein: ASSPQGIGELF
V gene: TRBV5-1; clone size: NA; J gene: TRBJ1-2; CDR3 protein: ASSLGDTNYGYT
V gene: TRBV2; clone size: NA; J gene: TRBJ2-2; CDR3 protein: ASMRQGDTGELF
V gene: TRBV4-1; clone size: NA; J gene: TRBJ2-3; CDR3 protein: ASSQGQLAGGPTDTQY
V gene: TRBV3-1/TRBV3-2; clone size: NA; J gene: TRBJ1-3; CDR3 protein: ASSQGVTGNTIY
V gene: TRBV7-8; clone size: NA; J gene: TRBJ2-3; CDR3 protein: ASSAPGTPELDTQY
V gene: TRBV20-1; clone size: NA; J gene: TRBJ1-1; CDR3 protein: RVGGPEAF
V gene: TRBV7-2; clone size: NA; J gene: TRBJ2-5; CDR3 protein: ASSLPPGETQY
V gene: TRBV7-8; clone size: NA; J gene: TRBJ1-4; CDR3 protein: ASSLTGGLDEKLF
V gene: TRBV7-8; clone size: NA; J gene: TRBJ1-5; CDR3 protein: ASSLYSGGYQPQH
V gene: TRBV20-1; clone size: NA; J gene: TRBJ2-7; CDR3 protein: SALVRDEQY
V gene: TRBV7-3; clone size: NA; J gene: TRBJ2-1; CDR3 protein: ASSLYTGQGYEQF
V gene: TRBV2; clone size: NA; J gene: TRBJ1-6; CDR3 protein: ASRQDRSNSPLH
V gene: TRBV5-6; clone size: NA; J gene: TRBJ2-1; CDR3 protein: ASSNGLVLHNEQF
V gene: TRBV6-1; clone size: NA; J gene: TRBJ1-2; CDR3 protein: ASSEAGQGDGYT
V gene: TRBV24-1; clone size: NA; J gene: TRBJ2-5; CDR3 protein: ATSERNREKTQY
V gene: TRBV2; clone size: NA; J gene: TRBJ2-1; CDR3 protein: ASSGTGGEQF
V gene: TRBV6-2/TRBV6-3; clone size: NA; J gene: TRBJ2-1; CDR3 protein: ASSLQTGREQF
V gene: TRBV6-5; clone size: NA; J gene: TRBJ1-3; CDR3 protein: ASSYSRGPGNTIY
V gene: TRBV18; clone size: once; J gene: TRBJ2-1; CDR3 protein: ASSLPRTGYNEQF
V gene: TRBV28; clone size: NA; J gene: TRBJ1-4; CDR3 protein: ASSGGRDELF
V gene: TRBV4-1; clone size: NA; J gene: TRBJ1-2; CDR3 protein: ASSLTGDGYT